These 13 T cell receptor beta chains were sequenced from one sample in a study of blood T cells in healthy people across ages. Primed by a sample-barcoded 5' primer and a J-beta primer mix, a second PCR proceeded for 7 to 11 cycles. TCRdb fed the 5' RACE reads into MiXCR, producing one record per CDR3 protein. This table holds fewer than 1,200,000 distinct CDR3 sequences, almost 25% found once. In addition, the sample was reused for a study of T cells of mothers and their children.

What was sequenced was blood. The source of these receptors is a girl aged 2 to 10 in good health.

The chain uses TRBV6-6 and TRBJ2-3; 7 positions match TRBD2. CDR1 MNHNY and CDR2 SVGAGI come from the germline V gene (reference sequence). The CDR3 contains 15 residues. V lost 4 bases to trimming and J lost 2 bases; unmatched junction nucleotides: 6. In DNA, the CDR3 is TGTGCCAGCAGTTTGGGAGGGGTGCCCACAGATACGCAGTATTTT. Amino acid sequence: CASSLGGVPTDTQYF.

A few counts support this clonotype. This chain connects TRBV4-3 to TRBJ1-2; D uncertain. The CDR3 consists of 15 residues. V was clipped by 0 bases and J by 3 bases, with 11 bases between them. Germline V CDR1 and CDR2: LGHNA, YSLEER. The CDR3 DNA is TGCGCCAGCAGCCAAGACGTCGGGCTATACTATGGCTACACCTTC. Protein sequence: CASSQDVGLYYGYTF.

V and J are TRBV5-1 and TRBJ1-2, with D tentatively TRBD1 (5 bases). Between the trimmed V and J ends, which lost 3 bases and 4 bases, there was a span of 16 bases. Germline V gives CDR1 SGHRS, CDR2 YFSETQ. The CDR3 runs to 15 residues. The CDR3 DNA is TGCGCCAGCAGCTCCGGAGGGGAAGCGACCTATGGCTACACCTTC. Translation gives CASSSGGEATYGYTF. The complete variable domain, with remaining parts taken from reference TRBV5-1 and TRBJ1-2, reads KAGVTQTPRYLIKTRGQQVTLSCSPISGHRSVSWYQQTPGQGLQFLFEYFSETQRNKGNFPGRFSGRQFSNSRSEMNVSTLELGDSALYLCASSSGGEATYGYTFGSGTRLTVV.

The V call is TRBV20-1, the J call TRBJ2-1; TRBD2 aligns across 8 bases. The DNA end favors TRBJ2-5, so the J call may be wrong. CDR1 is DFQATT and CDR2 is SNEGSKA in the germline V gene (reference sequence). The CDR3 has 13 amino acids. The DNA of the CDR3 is TGCAGTGCCCACCGGGAGGGTGGAGAGACCCAGTACTTC. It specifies CSAHREGGETQYF.

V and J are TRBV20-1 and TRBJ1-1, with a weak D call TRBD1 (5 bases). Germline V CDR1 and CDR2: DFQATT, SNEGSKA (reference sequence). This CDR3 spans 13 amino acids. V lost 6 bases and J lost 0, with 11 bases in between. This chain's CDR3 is CSAGVGMNTEAFF. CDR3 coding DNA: TGCAGTGCGGGGGTAGGAATGAACACTGAAGCTTTCTTT.

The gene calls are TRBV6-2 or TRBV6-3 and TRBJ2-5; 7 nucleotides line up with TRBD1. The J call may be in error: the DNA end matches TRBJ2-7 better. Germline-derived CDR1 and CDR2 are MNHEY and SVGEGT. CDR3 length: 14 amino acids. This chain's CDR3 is CASTRGDRFYEQYF. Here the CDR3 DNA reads TGTGCCAGCACTCGAGGGGACAGATTCTACGAGCAGTACTTC.

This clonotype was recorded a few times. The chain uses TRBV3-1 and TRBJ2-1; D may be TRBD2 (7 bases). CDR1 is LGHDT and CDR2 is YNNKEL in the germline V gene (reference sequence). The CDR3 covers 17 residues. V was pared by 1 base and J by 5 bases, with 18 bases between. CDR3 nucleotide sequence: TGTGCCAGCAGCCAAGTTTTTATGGGGGGGGCCAACAATGAGCAGTTCTTC. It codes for CASSQVFMGGANNEQFF.

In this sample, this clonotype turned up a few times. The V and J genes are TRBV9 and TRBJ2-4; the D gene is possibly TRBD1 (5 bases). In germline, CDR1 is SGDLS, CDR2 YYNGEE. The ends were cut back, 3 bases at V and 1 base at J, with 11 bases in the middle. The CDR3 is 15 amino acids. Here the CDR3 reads CASSASPGAKNIQYF. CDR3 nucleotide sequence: TGTGCCAGCAGCGCCTCCCCAGGGGCCAAAAACATTCAGTACTTC.

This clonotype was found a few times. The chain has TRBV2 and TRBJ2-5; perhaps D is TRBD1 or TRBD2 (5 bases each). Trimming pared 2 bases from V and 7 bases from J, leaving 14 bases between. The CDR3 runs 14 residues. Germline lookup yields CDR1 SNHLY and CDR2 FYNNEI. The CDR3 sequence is CASSEFKSGGTQYF. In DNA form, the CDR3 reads TGTGCCAGCAGTGAATTTAAAAGTGGGGGGACCCAGTACTTC.

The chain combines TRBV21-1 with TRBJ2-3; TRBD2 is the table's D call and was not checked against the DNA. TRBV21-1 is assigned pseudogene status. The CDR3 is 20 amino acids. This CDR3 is CASSKVTRARGGRDTGTQYF. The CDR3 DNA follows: TGTGCCAGCAGCAAAGTTACAAGGGCTAGGGGTGGGCGAGACACAGGTACGCAGTATTTT.

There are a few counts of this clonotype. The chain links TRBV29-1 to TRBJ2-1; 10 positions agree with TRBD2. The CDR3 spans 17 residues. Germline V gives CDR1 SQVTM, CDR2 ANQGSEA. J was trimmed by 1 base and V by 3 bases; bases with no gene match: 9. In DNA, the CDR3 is TGCAGCGTTGAGTCGGGGACTAGCGCAAAATCCTACAATGAGCAGTTCTTC. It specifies CSVESGTSAKSYNEQFF.

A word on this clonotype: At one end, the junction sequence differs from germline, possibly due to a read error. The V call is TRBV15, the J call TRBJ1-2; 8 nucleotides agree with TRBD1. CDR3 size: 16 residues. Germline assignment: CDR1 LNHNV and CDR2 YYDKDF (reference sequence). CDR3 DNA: TGTGCCACCGGCAGAGATCGGGATACAGGGGGATATGGCTACACCTTC. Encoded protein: CATGRDRDTGGYGYTF.

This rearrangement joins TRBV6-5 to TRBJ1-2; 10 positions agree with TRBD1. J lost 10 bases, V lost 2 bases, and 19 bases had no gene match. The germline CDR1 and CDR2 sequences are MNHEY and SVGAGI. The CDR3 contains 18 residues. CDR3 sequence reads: CASSYQGQGRGDGNFYTF. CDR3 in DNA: TGTGCCAGCAGTTACCAGGGACAGGGGAGGGGAGACGGTAACTTCTACACCTTC.